This entry lists 10 T cell receptor beta chains sequenced from one sample in a study of T-cell reconstitution after alpha-beta-depleted transplantation in children (dated by TCRdb to between 2015 and 2016). Library construction relied on PCR. Sequencing was carried out with an Illumina HiSeq 2500. Molecular barcoding was employed in the preparation of TCR libraries, with unique molecular identifiers being used to normalize TCRbeta repertoire quantification. TCRdb redid the processing of the public reads, applying fastp at Q25 and MiXCR, and retained in-frame beta chains. Under each unique CDR3 protein, matching rows form one entry showing the most common genes and DNA. Present in this sample are 200,000 to 250,000 distinct CDR3 sequences, around 9.9% of which were seen just once. The leading ten clones occupy 25% to 30% of the sample. Reading the label with the study, this specimen's treatment or condition is: allogeneic hematopoietic cell transplantation with graft depleted of TCRalphabeta T cells and CD19 B cells.

Source: PBMCs, taken before TCRalphabeta/CD19-depleted stem cell transplant. Receptors originate from a child less than two years old with acute myeloid leukemia, due to receive a stem cell transplant.

Ten or more counts support this clonotype. The chain carries TRBV10-3 and TRBJ2-3, with D uncertain. CDR1 and CDR2 from the germline V gene are ENHRY and SYGVKD. The CDR3 contains 14 residues. The V end was cut by 2 bases, the J end by 4 bases, with 10 bases between. The DNA of the CDR3 is TGTGCCATCAGTGAGCCCATAGCTCCAGATACGCAGTATTTT. Protein: CAISEPIAPDTQYF.

This clonotype was seen many times. The chain uses TRBV20-1 and TRBJ1-4, with TRBD1 matching over 9 bases. Per the germline V gene, CDR1 is DFQATT and CDR2 is SNEGSKA (reference sequence). V shed 6 bases, J shed 7 bases, and the junction held 6 bases outside the gene matches. The CDR3 totals 13 residues. CDR3 in DNA: TGCAGTGCGGTACAGGGGGCTATTGAAAAACTGTTTTTT. Translating gives CSAVQGAIEKLFF.

This clonotype was seen a few times. The chain is built from TRBV2 and TRBJ1-2; 7 positions agree with TRBD1. The length of the CDR3 is 14 residues. Per the germline V gene, CDR1 is SNHLY and CDR2 is FYNNEI. The trim removed 10 bases at V and 2 bases at J, leaving 10 bases unmatched. In nucleotides, the CDR3 is TGTGCCACTTTATCGGGACAGACAAACTATGGCTACACCTTC. This codes for CATLSGQTNYGYTF.

This rearrangement joins TRBV5-1 to TRBJ1-1; D gene ambiguous. CDR3 length: 16 amino acids. V lost 1 base, J lost 0 bases, and 13 bases lay in between. Germline V lookup: CDR1 SGHRS, CDR2 YFSETQ. The CDR3 DNA reads TGCGCCAGCAGCTTGCCCCGACAAGGCATGAACACTGAAGCTTTCTTT. Protein: CASSLPRQGMNTEAFF.

This clonotype was recorded at least ten times. This sequence joins TRBV5-1 and TRBJ1-3; no firm D call. V was trimmed by 2 bases and J by 0 bases, leaving 12 bases between them. The CDR3 is 16 residues long. The germline V gene encodes CDR1 SGHRS and CDR2 YFSETQ. The CDR3: CASSFGEALSGNTIYF. The CDR3 region has the DNA TGCGCCAGCAGCTTCGGGGAGGCACTCTCTGGAAACACCATATATTTT.

Many counts were recorded for this clonotype. The chain has TRBV10-3 and TRBJ2-2; D is perhaps TRBD1 (6 bases). Trimming cost V 4 bases and J 1 base, with 10 bases left between them. CDR1 is ENHRY, CDR2 SYGVKD, per germline. This CDR3 spans 15 amino acids. CDR3 loop: CAISAGTLNTGELFF. Here the CDR3 DNA reads TGTGCCATCAGTGCCGGGACATTGAACACCGGGGAGCTGTTTTTT.

The J gene is TRBJ1-1, the V gene TRBV19; no definite D call. CDR1 and CDR2 (germline): LNHDA, SQIVND (reference sequence). Deletions cut 5 bases from V and 3 bases from J, with 13 bases between. This CDR3 spans 14 amino acids. The CDR3 region has the DNA TGTGCCAGTAGTTTCACGGATGGGGACACTGAAGCTTTCTTT. It is translated as CASSFTDGDTEAFF.

This clonotype was detected ten times or more. The rearrangement links TRBV6-1 to TRBJ2-1; either TRBD1 or TRBD2 may supply D (6 bases each). Germline values: CDR1 MNHNS, CDR2 SASEGT. The CDR3 is 13 amino acids. V lost 5 bases to trimming and J lost 12 bases, with 17 bases between them. The CDR3 sequence: CASSPPGAIGQFF. Here the CDR3 DNA reads TGTGCCAGCAGTCCGCCGGGGGCGATTGGGCAGTTCTTC.

This clonotype was counted ten times or more. The chain joins TRBV12-3 or TRBV12-4 to TRBJ2-2, with D uncertain. V was clipped by 5 bases and J by 0 bases, with 7 bases between them. The CDR3 spans 14 residues. This chain's CDR3 is CASSGVANTGELFF. DNA for the CDR3: TGTGCCAGCAGTGGAGTAGCGAACACCGGGGAGCTGTTTTTT.

This clonotype has at least ten counts. The chain couples TRBV7-8 to TRBJ1-5; a possible D gene is TRBD1 (5 bases). The V gene lost 4 bases and the J gene lost 7 bases, with 14 bases spanning the gap. The CDR3 spans 14 residues. The germline V gene encodes CDR1 SGHVS and CDR2 FQNEAQ. CDR3 in DNA: TGTGCCAGCAGCTCAGACAGTTATGGCCAGCCCCAGCATTTT. Translating it yields CASSSDSYGQPQHF.